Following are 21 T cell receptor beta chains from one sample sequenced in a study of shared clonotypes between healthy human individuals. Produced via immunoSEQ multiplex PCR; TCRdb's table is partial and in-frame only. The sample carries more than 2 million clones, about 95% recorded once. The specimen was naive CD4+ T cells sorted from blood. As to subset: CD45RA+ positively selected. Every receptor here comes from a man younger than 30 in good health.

CDR3 sequence: CASSTENTGELFF. In nucleotides, the CDR3 is TGTGCCAGCTCAACCGAGAACACCGGGGAGCTGTTTTTT. The chain joins TRBV18 to TRBJ2-2; no clear D gene. Germline CDR1 and CDR2: KGHSH and LQKENI. The CDR3 is 13 residues long. V was clipped by 5 bases and J by 1 base, with 5 bases between them.

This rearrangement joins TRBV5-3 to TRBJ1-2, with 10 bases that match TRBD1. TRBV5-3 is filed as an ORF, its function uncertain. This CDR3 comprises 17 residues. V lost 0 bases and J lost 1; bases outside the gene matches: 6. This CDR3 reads CARSLALWDRGNYGYTF. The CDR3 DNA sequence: TGTGCCAGAAGCTTGGCCTTGTGGGACAGGGGTAACTATGGCTACACCTTC.

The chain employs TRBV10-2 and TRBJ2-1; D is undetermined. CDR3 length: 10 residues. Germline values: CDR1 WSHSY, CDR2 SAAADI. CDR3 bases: TGCGTCCCAGCTCTAAATGAGCAGTTCTTC. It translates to CVPALNEQFF.

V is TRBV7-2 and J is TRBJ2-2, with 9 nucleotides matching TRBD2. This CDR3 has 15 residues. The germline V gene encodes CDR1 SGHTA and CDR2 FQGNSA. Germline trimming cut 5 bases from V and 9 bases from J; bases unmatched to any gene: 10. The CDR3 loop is CASSPRPSGTRELFF. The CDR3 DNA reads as TGTGCCAGCAGCCCAAGACCTAGCGGGACCCGGGAGCTGTTTTTT.

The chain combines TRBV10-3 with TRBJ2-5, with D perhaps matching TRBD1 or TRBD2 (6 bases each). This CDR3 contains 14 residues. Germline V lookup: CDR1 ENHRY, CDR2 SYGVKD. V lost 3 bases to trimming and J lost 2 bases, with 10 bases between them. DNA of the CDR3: TGTGCCATCAGTGAAAGGGGGGATCAAGAGACCCAGTACTTC. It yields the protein CAISERGDQETQYF.

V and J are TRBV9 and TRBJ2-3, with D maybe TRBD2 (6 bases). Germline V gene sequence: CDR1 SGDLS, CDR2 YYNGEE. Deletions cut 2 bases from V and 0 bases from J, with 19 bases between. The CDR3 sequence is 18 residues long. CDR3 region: CASSVSRRGGSSTDTQYF. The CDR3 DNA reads TGTGCCAGCAGCGTCAGCCGGAGGGGCGGCTCTAGCACAGATACGCAGTATTTT. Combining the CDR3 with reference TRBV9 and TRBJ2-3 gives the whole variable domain DSGVTQTPKHLITATGQRVTLRCSPRSGDLSVYWYQQSLDQGLQFLIQYYNGEERAKGNILERFSAQQFPDLHSELNLSSLELGDSALYFCASSVSRRGGSSTDTQYFGPGTRLTVL.

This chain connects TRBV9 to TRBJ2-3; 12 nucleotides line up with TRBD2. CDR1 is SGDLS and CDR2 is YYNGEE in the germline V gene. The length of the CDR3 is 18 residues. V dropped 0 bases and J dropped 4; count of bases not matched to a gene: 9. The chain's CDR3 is CASSVATSGGAYADTQYF. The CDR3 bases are TGTGCCAGCAGCGTAGCGACTAGCGGGGGCGCATATGCAGATACGCAGTATTTT.

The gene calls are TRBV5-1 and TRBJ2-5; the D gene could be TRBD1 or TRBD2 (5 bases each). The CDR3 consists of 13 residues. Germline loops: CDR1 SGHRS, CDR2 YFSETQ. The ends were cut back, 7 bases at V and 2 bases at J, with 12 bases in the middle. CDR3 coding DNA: TGCGCCAGCCGGGACGTAAAGCAAGAGACCCAGTACTTC. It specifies CASRDVKQETQYF.

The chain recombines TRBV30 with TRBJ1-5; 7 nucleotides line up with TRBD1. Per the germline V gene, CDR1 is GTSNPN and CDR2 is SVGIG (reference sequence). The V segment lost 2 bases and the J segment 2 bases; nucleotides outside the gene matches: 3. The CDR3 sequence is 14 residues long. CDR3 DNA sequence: TGTGCCTGGAGTATAGGGACAGGCAATCAGCCCCAGCATTTT. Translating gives CAWSIGTGNQPQHF.

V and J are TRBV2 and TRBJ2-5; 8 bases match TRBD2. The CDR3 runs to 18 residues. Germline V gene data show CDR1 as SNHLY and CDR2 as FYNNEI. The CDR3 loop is CAWRGPILAGGFKETQYF. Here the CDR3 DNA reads TGTGCGTGGAGAGGCCCTATCTTGGCGGGGGGTTTTAAAGAGACCCAGTACTTC. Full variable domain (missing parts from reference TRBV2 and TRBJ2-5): EPEVTQTPSHQVTQMGQEVILRCVPISNHLYFYWYRQILGQKVEFLVSFYNNEISEKSEIFDDQFSVERPDGSNFTLKIRSTKLEDSAMYFCAWRGPILAGGFKETQYFGPGTRLLVL.

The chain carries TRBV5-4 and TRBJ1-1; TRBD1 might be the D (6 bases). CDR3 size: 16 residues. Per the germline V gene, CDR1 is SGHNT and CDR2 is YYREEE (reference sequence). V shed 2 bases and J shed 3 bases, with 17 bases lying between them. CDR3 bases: TGTGCCAGCAGCTTAGGAGGCGGGGGCGCTTACACTGAAGCTTTCTTT. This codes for CASSLGGGGAYTEAFF.

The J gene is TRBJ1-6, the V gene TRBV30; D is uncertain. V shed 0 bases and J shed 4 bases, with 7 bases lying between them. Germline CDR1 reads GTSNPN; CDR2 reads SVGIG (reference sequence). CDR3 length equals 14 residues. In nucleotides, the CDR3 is TGTGCCTGGAGTGTTGGAGAGTATAATTCACCCCTCCACTTT. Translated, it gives CAWSVGEYNSPLHF.

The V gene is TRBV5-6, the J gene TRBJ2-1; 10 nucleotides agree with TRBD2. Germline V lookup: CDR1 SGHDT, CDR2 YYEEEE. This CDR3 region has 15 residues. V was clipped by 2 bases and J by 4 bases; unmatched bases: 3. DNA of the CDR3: TGTGCCAGCAGCTTCGGACTAGCGGATTACAATGAGCAGTTCTTC. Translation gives CASSFGLADYNEQFF. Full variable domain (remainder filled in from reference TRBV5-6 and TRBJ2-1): DAGVTQSPTHLIKTRGQQVTLRCSPKSGHDTVSWYQQALGQGPQFIFQYYEEEERQRGNFPDRFSGHQFPNYSSELNVNALLLGDSALYLCASSFGLADYNEQFFGPGTRLTVL.

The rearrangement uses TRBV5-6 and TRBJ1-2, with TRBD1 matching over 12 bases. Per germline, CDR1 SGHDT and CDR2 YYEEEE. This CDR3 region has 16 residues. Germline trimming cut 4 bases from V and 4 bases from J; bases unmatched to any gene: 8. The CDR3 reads CASSPGTGGASYGYTF. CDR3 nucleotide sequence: TGTGCCAGCAGCCCGGGGACAGGGGGCGCGAGCTATGGCTACACCTTC.

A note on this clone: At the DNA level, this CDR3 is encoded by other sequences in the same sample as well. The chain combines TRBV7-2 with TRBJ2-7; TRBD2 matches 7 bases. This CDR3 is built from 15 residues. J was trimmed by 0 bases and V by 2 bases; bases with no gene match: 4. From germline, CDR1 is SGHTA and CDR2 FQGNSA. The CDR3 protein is CASSLQRGSSYEQYF. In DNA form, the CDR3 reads TGTGCCAGCAGCTTACAGCGCGGGAGCTCCTACGAGCAGTACTTC.

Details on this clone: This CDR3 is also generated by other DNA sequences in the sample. The CDR3 is CASSLYSYEQYF. The DNA of the CDR3 is TGTGCCAGCAGTTTATACTCCTACGAGCAGTACTTC. V gene TRBV28 combines with J gene TRBJ2-7; D is ambiguous. The CDR3 loop spans 12 amino acids. CDR1 MDHEN and CDR2 SYDVKM come from the germline V gene. With 1 base removed from V and 0 bases from J, the gap between germline ends came to 1 base.

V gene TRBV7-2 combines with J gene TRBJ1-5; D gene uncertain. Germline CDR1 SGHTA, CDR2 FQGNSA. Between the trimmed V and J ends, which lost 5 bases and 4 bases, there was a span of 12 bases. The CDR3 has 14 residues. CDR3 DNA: TGTGCCAGCAGCCTTAAGCCGGGGAATCAGCCCCAGCATTTT. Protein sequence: CASSLKPGNQPQHF.

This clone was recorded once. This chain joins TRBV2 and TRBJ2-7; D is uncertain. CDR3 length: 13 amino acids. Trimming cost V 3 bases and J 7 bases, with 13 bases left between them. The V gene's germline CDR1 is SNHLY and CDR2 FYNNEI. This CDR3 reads CASSEGGVWEQYF. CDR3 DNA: TGTGCCAGCAGTGAGGGTGGGGTTTGGGAGCAGTACTTC.

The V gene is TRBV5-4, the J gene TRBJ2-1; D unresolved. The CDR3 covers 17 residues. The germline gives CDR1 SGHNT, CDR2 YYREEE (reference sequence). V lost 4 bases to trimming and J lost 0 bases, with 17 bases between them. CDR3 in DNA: TGTGCCAGCAGCCCGGACGTTTTTTCGAGCTCCTACAATGAGCAGTTCTTC. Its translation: CASSPDVFSSSYNEQFF.

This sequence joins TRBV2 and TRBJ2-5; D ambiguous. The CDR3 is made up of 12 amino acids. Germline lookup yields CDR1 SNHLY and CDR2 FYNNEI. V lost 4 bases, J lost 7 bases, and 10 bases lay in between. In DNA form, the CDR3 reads TGTGCCAGCAGTGCTGGCTTGGGGACCCAGTACTTC. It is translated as CASSAGLGTQYF. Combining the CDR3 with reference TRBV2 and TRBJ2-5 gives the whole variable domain EPEVTQTPSHQVTQMGQEVILRCVPISNHLYFYWYRQILGQKVEFLVSFYNNEISEKSEIFDDQFSVERPDGSNFTLKIRSTKLEDSAMYFCASSAGLGTQYFGPGTRLLVL.

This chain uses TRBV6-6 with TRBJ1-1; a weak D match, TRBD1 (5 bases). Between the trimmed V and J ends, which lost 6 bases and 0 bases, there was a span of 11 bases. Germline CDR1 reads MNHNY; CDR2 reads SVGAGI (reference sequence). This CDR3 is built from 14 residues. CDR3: CASSREGMNTEAFF. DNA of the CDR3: TGTGCCAGCAGCCGGGAGGGGATGAACACTGAAGCTTTCTTT.